The T cell receptor beta chain described here comes from a study of T cells expressing NK-cell markers. TCRdb derives one entry per CDR3 protein from the 5' RACE reads, leaving out DNA. The table for this sample gives some 440,000 distinct CDR3 sequences. In regard to this clonotype: Its antigen is undetermined.

This CDR3 comprises 15 residues. Germline CDR1 reads LNHNV; CDR2 reads YYDKDF (reference sequence). General study findings and limits: It is unclear if expanded NKG2C-expressing clones target HCMV antigens.

The sequence was obtained from a woman aged 45-65 years in good health. Input material: blood T cells: a sorted CD56 or NKG2C T cell subset, CD4+ or CD8+ T cells, or bulk PBMC T cells (not recorded which). The chain joins TRBV15 to TRBJ1-1; no DNA is available, so the TRBD1 call from TCRdb remains unchecked. CDR3: CATSTLGQENTEAFF.